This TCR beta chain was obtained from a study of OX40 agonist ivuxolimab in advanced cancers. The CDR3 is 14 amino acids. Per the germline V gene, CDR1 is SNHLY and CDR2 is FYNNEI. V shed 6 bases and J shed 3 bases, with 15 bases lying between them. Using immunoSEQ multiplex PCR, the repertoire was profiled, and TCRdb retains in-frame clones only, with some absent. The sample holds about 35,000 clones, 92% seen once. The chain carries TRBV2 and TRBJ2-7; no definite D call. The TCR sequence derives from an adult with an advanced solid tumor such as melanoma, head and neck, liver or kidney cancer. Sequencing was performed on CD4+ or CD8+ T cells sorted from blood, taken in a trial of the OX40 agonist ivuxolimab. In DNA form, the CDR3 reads TGTGCCAGCAGCTATAAAGCAGGTTACTACGAGCAGTACTTC. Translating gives CASSYKAGYYEQYF.